This T cell receptor (beta chain) was identified during a study of identical twins (dated by TCRdb to 2016 to 2017). Turning to the overall study: To test whether fetal clonotypes persist, this study deep-sequenced TCR alpha and beta repertoires from monozygotic twins, from unrelated adults of various ages, and from cord blood. To rule out contamination, replicate twin experiments were performed at different times with different library preparation protocols. General conclusions and limits of the study: Because the same donors could not be followed over many years, the conclusions relied on cross-sectional statistical analysis. In beta out-of-frame sequences, excess twin sharing was weaker, because having fewer shared sequences lowered the signal-to-noise ratio. Zero-insertion analyses could be partly confounded by invariant T cells such as MAIT and iNKT, though diverse VJ usage argued against such confounding for most clonotypes. Compared with coincidental sharing between unrelated individuals, out-of-frame TCR alpha sequences shared between twins showed an excess of sequences with low generation probability. Out-of-frame TCR alpha sharing in monozygotic twins was systematically underestimated by recombination models, whereas sharing between unrelated individuals was in agreement with the recombination models. Abundant cord blood beta clonotypes had fewer insertions, young adult naive repertoires showed a similar but weaker trend, and memory repertoires showed no such trend.

This clonotype has more than one count but fewer than ten. Its antigen is still unknown. The sample holds no much larger clone one base away, and base qualities are not on file. All donors were healthy Caucasians. Three pairs of female monozygotic twins, all aged about 18 to 29 years, were included in the twin cohort. The RNA used for TCR libraries was isolated from peripheral blood mononuclear cells. Libraries came from 5' RACE. The listed sequencing device is Illumina HiSeq 2000. A universal primer binding site was added through template switching, and the final cDNA carried a unique molecular identifier so that TCR cDNA molecules could be counted accurately. Specific primers in the conserved constant-segment region were used to synthesize first-strand cDNA for TCR alpha and beta chains. To control for contamination, every cDNA library carried two barcodes: a SMART-Mk sample barcode plus Illumina barcodes. TruSeq adapter sequences and Illumina sample barcodes were added in two successive PCR steps. The Illumina HiSeq platform was used with custom primers to sequence TCR alpha and beta cDNA libraries. As for how the authors treated the data: MiGEC processed the raw reads to extract unique molecular identifiers, while MiXCR was used to determine the CDR3 positions. For each individual, recombination models were inferred using an EM algorithm with the repgenHMM and IGoR tools. The analysis of shared clonotypes was done with the tcR package in R, with sharing normalized by the product of cloneset sizes. To study raw recombination without the effects of thymic and clonal selection, out-of-frame nonproductive sequences were analyzed. TCRdb cleaned the public reads at Q25 with fastp, built clones with MiXCR and kept in-frame beta chains. For every CDR3 protein sequence, its rows merge into one entry that carries the most common genes and DNA. The V and J calls follow TCRdb's processing rather than the paper's. This sample gives more than 600,000 distinct CDR3 sequences in total; 15% to 20% of them show up just once. The top ten clonotypes cover around 13% of the sample.

From the germline V gene, CDR1 is ENHRY and CDR2 is SYGVKD. The CDR3 has 13 amino acids, counting the end cysteine and phenylalanine. CDR3 DNA only is kept here, 39 bases in frame from base 1. Cut back by 4 bases and 7 bases, the V and J ends lie 14 bases apart. The same sample was also studied in work on T cells expressing NK-cell markers. The second paper further reports: In sorted CD3+CD56+NKG2C+, CD3+CD56+NKG2C- and CD3+CD56-NKG2C+ T-cell subsets from 8 or 9 donors, TCR beta-chain repertoires were profiled. Of the eight sequenced donors, seven were found to be HCMV-seropositive and one was found to be HCMV-seronegative. In several experiments an anti-gammadeltaTCR antibody was added to restrict sorting to alphabetaTCR-expressing T cells. In six donors, the dominant CD3+CD56+NKG2C+ clonotypes were among the top 10 CD8+ clonotypes and accounted for roughly 1.0-7.5% of CD8+ T cells. Those dominant clonotypes were again the most abundant among CD3+CD56-NKG2C+ cells in several donors, at roughly 25-60.1%. Whether the expanded NKG2C-expressing T cell clones were specific for HCMV antigens was left unclear. Randomly selected healthy volunteers, three men and five women, were used as the eight sequenced donors. HCMV-specific IgG was detected in serum with a commercial ELISA kit to determine HCMV serostatus. For five or six donors, unsorted PBMC were also used to sequence bulk peripheral blood T-cell repertoires. Reads were demultiplexed and grouped by UMI with MIGEC, and clonotypes were assembled and quantified with MiTCR. To exclude erroneous sequences, any TCR cDNA sequence not supported by at least two reads was discarded. The tcR package was used for downstream repertoire analysis, with clonotypes matched between fractions based on CDR3 nucleotide sequence plus V segment. Antigen specificity was annotated against VDJdb with VDJmatch, allowing one amino acid substitution in CDR3.

The origin of this receptor is a woman in her late teens or twenties in good health. This receptor chain uses TRBV10-3 and TRBJ2-7, and possibly TRBD2, on 5 matching bases. Input material: PBMCs. The sequence in DNA is TGTGCCATCAGTGTTGACCCCCGAGGGGAGCAGTACTTC. Its protein reads: CAISVDPRGEQYF.